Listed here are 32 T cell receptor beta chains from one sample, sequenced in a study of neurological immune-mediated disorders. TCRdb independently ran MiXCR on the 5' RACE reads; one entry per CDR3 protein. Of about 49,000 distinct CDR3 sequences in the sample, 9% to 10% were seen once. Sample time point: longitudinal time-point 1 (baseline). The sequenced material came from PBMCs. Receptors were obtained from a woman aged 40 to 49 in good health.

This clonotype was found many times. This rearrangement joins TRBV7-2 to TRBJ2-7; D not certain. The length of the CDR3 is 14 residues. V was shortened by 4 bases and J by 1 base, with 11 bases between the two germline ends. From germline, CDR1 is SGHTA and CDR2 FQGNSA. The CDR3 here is CASSSRRNSYEQYF. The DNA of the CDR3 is TGTGCCAGCAGCTCCCGACGGAATTCCTACGAGCAGTACTTC.

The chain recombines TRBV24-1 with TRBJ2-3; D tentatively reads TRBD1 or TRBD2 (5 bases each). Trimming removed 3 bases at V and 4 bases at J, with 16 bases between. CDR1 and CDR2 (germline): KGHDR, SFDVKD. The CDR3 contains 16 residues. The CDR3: CATSDSRDGSPDTQYF. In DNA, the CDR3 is TGTGCCACCAGTGATAGCCGGGACGGAAGTCCAGATACGCAGTATTTT.

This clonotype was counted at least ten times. DNA for the CDR3: TGCGCCAGCAGCTTCCAAGGGTTTGGCACTGAAGCTTTCTTT. Translating it yields CASSFQGFGTEAFF. The chain carries TRBV5-1 and TRBJ1-1; D not resolved. Trimming took 2 bases from V and 4 from J, leaving 12 bases between them. Germline CDR1 and CDR2: SGHRS and YFSETQ. The CDR3 is 14 residues long.

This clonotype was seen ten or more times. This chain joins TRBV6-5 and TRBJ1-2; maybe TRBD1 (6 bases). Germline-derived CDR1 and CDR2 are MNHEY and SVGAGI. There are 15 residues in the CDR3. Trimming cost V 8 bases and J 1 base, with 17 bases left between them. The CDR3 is CASGEGQPVNYGYTF. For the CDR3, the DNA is TGTGCCAGCGGGGAAGGACAGCCAGTTAACTATGGCTACACCTTC.

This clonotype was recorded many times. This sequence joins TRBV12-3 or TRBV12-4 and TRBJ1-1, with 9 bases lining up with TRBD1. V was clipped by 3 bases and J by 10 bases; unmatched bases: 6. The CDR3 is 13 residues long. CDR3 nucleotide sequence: TGTGCCAGCAGTTTCCGACAGGGGGGTTTAGCTTTCTTT. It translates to CASSFRQGGLAFF.

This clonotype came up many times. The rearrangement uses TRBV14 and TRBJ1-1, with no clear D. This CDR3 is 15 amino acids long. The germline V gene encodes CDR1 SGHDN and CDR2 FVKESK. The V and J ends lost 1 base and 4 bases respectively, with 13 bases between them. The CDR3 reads CASSQVVGVATEAFF. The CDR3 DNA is TGTGCCAGCAGCCAAGTAGTCGGGGTTGCCACTGAAGCTTTCTTT.

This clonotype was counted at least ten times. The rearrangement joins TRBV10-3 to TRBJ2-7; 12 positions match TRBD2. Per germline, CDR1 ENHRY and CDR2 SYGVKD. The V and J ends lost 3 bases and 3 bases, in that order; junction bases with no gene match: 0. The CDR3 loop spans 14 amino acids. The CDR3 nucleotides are TGTGCCATCAGTGAACTAGCGGGGGGCTACGAGCAGTACTTC. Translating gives CAISELAGGYEQYF.

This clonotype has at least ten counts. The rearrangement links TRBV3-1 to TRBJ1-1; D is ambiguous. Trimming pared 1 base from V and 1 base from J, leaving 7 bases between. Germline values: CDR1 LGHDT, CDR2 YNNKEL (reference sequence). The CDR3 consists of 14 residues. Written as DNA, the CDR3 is TGTGCCAGCAGCCAAGTTCCCTCGAACACTGAAGCTTTCTTT. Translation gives CASSQVPSNTEAFF.

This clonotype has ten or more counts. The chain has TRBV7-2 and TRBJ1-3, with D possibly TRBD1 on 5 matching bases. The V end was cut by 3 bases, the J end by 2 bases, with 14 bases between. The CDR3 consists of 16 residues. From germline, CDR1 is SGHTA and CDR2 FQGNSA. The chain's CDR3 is CASSFSRGGAGNTIYF. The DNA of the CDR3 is TGTGCCAGCAGCTTCTCTCGGGGAGGGGCTGGAAACACCATATATTTT.

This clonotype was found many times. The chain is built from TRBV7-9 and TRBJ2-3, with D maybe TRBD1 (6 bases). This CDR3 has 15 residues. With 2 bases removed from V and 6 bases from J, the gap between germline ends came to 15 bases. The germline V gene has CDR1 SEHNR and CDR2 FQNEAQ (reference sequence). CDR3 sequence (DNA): TGTGCCAGCAGCTTAATTTCCGGGACACGGGATACGCAGTATTTT. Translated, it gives CASSLISGTRDTQYF.

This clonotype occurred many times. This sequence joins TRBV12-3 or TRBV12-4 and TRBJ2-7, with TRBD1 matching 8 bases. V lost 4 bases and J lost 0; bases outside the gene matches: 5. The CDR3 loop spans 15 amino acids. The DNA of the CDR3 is TGTGCCAGCAGTTCACGACAGGGGCTCTCCTACGAGCAGTACTTC. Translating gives CASSSRQGLSYEQYF.

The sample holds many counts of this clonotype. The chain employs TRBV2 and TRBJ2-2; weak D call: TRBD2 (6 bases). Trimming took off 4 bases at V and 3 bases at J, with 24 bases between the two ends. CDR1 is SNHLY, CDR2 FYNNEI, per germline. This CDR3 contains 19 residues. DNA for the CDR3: TGTGCCAGCAGTGGACTAACATCGACCGGGACTCTCTACACCGGGGAGCTGTTTTTT. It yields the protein CASSGLTSTGTLYTGELFF.

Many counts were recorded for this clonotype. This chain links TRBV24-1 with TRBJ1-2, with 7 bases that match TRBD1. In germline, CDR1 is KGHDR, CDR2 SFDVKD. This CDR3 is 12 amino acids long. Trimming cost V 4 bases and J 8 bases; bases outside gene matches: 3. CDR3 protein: CATSEGDSGYTF. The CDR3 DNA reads TGTGCCACCAGTGAGGGGGACAGCGGCTACACCTTC.

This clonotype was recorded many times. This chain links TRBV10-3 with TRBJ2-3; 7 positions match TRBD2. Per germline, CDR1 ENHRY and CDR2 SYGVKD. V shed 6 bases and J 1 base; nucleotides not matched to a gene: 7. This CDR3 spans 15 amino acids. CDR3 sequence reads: CAISAMAGGTDTQYF. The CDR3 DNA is TGTGCCATCAGCGCCATGGCGGGGGGCACAGATACGCAGTATTTT.

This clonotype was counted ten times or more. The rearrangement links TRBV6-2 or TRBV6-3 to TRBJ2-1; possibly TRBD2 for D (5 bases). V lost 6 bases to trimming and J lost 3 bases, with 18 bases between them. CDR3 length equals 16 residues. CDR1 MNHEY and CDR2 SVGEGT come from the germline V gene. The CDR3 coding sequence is TGTGCCAGCAGCTACCCTCGGGGATTAAACTACAATGAGCAGTTCTTC. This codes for CASSYPRGLNYNEQFF.

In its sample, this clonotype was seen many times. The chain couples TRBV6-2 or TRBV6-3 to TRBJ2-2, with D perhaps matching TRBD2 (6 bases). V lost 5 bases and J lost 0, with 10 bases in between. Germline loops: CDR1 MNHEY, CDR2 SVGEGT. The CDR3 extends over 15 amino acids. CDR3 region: CASSTGLPNTGELFF. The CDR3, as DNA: TGTGCCAGCAGTACGGGACTCCCGAACACCGGGGAGCTGTTTTTT.

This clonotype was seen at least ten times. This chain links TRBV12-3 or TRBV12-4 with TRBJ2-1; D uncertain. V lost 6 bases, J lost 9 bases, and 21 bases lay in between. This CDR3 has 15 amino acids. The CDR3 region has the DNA TGTGCCAGCAGGTACGGACCCGCCGAGTCGGGTGAGCAGTTCTTC. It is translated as CASRYGPAESGEQFF.

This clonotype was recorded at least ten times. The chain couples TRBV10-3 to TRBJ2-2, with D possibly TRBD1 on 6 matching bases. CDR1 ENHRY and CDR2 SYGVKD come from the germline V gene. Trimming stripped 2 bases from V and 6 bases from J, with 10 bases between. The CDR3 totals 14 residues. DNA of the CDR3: TGTGCCATCAGTGAGAACCAGGGGTCCGGGGAGCTGTTTTTT. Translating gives CAISENQGSGELFF.

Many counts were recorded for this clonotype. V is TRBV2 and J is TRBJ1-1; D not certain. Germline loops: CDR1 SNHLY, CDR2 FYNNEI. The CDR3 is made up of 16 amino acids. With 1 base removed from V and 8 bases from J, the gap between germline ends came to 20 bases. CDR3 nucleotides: TGTGCCAGCAGTGAAGAGGGAGAAATAAATTACTCCGAAGCTTTCTTT. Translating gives CASSEEGEINYSEAFF.

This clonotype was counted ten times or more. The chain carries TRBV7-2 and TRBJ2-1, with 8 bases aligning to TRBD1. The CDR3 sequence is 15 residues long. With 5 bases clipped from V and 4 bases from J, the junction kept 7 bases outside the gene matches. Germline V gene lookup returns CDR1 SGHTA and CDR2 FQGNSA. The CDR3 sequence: CASSPAGGLYNEQFF. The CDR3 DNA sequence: TGTGCCAGCAGCCCAGCAGGGGGCCTTTACAATGAGCAGTTCTTC. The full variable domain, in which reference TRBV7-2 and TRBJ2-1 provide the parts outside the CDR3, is GAGVSQSPSNKVTEKGKDVELRCDPISGHTALYWYRQSLGQGLEFLIYFQGNSAPDKSGLPSDRFSAERTGGSVSTLTIQRTQQEDSAVYLCASSPAGGLYNEQFFGPGTRLTVL.

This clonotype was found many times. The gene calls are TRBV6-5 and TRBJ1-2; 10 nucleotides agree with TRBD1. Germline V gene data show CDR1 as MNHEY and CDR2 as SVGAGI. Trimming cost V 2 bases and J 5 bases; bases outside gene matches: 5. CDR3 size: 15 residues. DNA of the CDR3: TGTGCCAGCAGTTACGAGGGGACAGGGGCATATGGCTACACCTTC. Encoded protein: CASSYEGTGAYGYTF.

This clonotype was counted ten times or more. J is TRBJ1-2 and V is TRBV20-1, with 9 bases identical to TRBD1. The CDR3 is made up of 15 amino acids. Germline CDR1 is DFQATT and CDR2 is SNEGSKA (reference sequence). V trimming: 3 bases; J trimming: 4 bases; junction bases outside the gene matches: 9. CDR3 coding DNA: TGCAGTGCTAGCAACAGACAGGGGGGCCGCTATGGCTACACCTTC. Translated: CSASNRQGGRYGYTF.

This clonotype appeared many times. CDR3 sequence (DNA): TGCGCCAGCAGCCACGGACAGGGAGGAACTGAAGCTTTCTTT. The encoded protein is CASSHGQGGTEAFF. The chain links TRBV5-1 to TRBJ1-1, with 8 bases aligning to TRBD1. CDR3 length: 14 amino acids. The V and J ends lost 4 bases and 5 bases, in that order; junction bases with no gene match: 7. Germline V CDR1 and CDR2: SGHRS, YFSETQ. The full variable domain, rest sourced from reference TRBV5-1 and TRBJ1-1, is KAGVTQTPRYLIKTRGQQVTLSCSPISGHRSVSWYQQTPGQGLQFLFEYFSETQRNKGNFPGRFSGRQFSNSRSEMNVSTLELGDSALYLCASSHGQGGTEAFFGQGTRLTVV.

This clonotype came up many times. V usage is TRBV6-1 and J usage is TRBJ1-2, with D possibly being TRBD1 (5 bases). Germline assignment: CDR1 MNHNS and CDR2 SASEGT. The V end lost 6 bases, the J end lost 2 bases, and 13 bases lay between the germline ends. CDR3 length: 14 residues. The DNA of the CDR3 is TGTGCCAGCAGCGAGATCCGGGACAACTATGGCTACACCTTC. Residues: CASSEIRDNYGYTF.

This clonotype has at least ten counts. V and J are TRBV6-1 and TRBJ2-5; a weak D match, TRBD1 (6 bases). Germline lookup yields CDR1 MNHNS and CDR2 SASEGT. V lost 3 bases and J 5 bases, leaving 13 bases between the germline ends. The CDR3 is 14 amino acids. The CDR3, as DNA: TGTGCCAGCAGTGACCTAACAGGGCCGGAGACCCAGTACTTC. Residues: CASSDLTGPETQYF.

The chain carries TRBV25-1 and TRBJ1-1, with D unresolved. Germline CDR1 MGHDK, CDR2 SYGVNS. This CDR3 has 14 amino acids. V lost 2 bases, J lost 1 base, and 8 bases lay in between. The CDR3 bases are TGTGCCAGCAGTGAAGTGGGGAGGAACACTGAAGCTTTCTTT. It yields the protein CASSEVGRNTEAFF.

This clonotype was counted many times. The CDR3 bases are TGCAGTGTTGGCCCGCAGTATTACAATGAGCAGTTCTTC. Its protein is CSVGPQYYNEQFF. This chain links TRBV20-1 with TRBJ2-1; D is uncertain. CDR3 length: 13 residues. The germline CDR1 and CDR2 sequences are DFQATT and SNEGSKA (reference sequence). Between the trimmed V and J ends, which lost 7 bases and 4 bases, there was a span of 14 bases.

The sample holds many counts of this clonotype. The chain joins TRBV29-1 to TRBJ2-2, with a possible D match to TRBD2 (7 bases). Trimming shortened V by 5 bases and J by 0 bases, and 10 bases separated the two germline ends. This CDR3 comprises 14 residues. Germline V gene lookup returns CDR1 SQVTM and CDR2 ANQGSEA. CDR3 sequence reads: CSVRGGSNTGELFF. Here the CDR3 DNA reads TGCAGCGTTAGGGGGGGCTCGAACACCGGGGAGCTGTTTTTT.

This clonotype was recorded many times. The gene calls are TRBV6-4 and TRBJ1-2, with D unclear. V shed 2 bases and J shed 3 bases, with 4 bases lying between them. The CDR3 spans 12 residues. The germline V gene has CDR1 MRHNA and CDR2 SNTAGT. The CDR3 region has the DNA TGTGCCAGCAGTGACGGGGACTATGGCTACACCTTC. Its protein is CASSDGDYGYTF.

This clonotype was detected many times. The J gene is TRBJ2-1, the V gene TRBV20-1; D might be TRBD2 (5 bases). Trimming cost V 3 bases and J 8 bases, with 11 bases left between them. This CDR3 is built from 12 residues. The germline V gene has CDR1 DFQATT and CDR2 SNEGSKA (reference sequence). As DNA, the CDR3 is TGCAGTGCTAGCCCGTCGGGGTATGAGCAGTTCTTC. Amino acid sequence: CSASPSGYEQFF.

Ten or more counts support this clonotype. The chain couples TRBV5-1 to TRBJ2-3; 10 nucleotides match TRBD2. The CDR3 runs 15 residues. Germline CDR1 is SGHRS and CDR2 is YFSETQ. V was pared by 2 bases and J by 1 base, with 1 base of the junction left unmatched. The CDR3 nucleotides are TGCGCCAGCAGCTTCGGACTAGCGGGCACAGATACGCAGTATTTT. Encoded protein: CASSFGLAGTDTQYF. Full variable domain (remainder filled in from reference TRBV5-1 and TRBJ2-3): KAGVTQTPRYLIKTRGQQVTLSCSPISGHRSVSWYQQTPGQGLQFLFEYFSETQRNKGNFPGRFSGRQFSNSRSEMNVSTLELGDSALYLCASSFGLAGTDTQYFGPGTRLTVL.

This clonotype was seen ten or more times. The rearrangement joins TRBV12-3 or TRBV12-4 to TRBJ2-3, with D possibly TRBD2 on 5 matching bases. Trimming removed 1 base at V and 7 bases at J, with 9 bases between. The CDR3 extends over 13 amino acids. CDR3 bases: TGTGCCAGCAGTTTAGTGTCGGGGAATACGCAGTATTTT. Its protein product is CASSLVSGNTQYF.